The 24 T cell receptor beta chains below come from one sample, sequenced in a study of T cells in Graves' hyperthyroidism and ophthalmopathy (dated by TCRdb to about 2019). Libraries were made using multiplex PCR. Sequencing used an Illumina HiSeq 2000. TCR beta CDR3 regions were amplified from RNA transcripts. For the first round of RT-PCR on the TCR CDR3, the HTBI primer set was used together with the Qiagen OneStep RT-PCR kit. The public reads were run again by TCRdb, first through fastp at Q25 and then through MiXCR, and only productive beta chains were kept. Rows are unified per CDR3 protein, each entry keeping the most common DNA and genes. The sample contains more than 550,000 distinct CDR3 sequences, around 15% of them found a single time. The ten largest clones represent less than 20% of the sample. Sequencing was carried out using blood. These TCRs come from a man aged 50-59 years with Graves' hyperthyroidism.

This clonotype was detected ten times or more. The gene calls are TRBV4-2 and TRBJ2-1; a possible D gene is TRBD1 (6 bases). V was cut by 3 bases and J by 0 bases, with 12 bases left in between. The CDR3 spans 16 residues. The germline gives CDR1 LGHNA, CDR2 YNFKEQ. In DNA form, the CDR3 reads TGTGCCAGCAGCCACCAGGGGCCGAGCTCCTACAATGAGCAGTTCTTC. Protein: CASSHQGPSSYNEQFF.

Concerning this clonotype itself: A read error may explain this, as a much larger clone is one base away. The V and J genes are TRBV28 and TRBJ2-7, with 8 bases matching TRBD1. J was trimmed by 4 bases and V by 7 bases; bases with no gene match: 9. This CDR3 spans 14 amino acids. Germline CDR1 and CDR2: MDHEN and SYDVKM. This chain's CDR3 is CASKKHTGGYEQYF. The DNA of the CDR3 is TGTGCCAGCAAGAAACATACAGGGGGGTACGAGCAGTACTTC.

This clonotype was counted only a few times. The V gene is TRBV13, the J gene TRBJ2-3; D call uncertain. Germline V lookup: CDR1 PRHDT, CDR2 FYEKMQ (reference sequence). This CDR3 has 15 amino acids. V lost 4 bases to trimming and J lost 0 bases, with 11 bases between them. The DNA for the CDR3 is TGTGCCAGCAGCTCAACGGAACAGAGCACAGATACGCAGTATTTT. Translated: CASSSTEQSTDTQYF.

This clonotype came up a few times. Being one base from a much bigger clone, this may be a read error. The chain uses TRBV24-1 and TRBJ2-2; a possible D gene is TRBD1 (6 bases). V shed 7 bases and J shed 4 bases, with 21 bases lying between them. CDR3 length equals 17 residues. Per germline, CDR1 KGHDR and CDR2 SFDVKD. The CDR3 coding sequence is TGTGCCACCAGATCCGGGACACCCGAACCAGGCACCGGGGAGCTGTTTTTT. Its translation is CATRSGTPEPGTGELFF.

This clonotype was recorded at least ten times. V gene TRBV20-1 combines with J gene TRBJ2-5; no reliable D call. Trimming left V 3 bases short and J 7 bases short, with 9 bases between. The CDR3 spans 11 residues. Germline CDR1 reads DFQATT; CDR2 reads SNEGSKA (reference sequence). CDR3 residues: CSASPWGTQYF. CDR3 in DNA: TGCAGTGCTAGCCCCTGGGGGACCCAGTACTTC.

This clonotype occurred a few times. The genes are TRBV7-9 and TRBJ1-2; weak D call: TRBD1 (5 bases). V lost 1 base, J lost 4 bases, and 16 bases lay in between. The CDR3 is made up of 16 amino acids. The germline V gene encodes CDR1 SEHNR and CDR2 FQNEAQ (reference sequence). The CDR3 DNA is TGTGCCAGCAGCTTAGAAAGTACAGGAATGGTCTATGGCTACACCTTC. Translated: CASSLESTGMVYGYTF. Drawing the rest from reference TRBV7-9 and TRBJ1-2, the complete variable domain is DTGVSQNPRHKITKRGQNVTFRCDPISEHNRLYWYRQTLGQGPEFLTYFQNEAQLEKSRLLSDRFSAERPKGSFSTLEIQRTEQGDSAMYLCASSLESTGMVYGYTFGSGTRLTVV.

As to this clonotype: A much larger clone lies one base from this, so it may be a read error. The chain recombines TRBV30 with TRBJ2-2; TRBD1 might be the D (5 bases). CDR1 GTSNPN and CDR2 SVGIG come from the germline V gene (reference sequence). Deletions cut 2 bases from V and 4 bases from J, with 14 bases between. The CDR3 contains 15 residues. The CDR3 here is CAWSKAGFGTGELFF. The CDR3, as DNA: TGTGCCTGGAGTAAGGCAGGGTTTGGCACCGGGGAGCTGTTTTTT.

Concerning this clonotype itself: One end of the junction fails to match germline, which may point to a read error. The chain combines TRBV20-1 with TRBJ2-1; maybe TRBD2 (5 bases). Germline-derived CDR1 and CDR2 are DFQATT and SNEGSKA (reference sequence). CDR3 size: 14 residues. For the CDR3, the DNA is TGCACCATGGCCGACTACCGCTCCTACAACGAGCAGTTCTTC. Protein: CTMADYRSYNEQFF.

On this clonotype: This is likely a read error, given that the CDR3 carries no conserved phenylalanine or tryptophan at its end. The V and J genes are TRBV30 and TRBJ1-1; 7 positions match TRBD1. The CDR3 is made up of 12 amino acids. Germline-derived CDR1 and CDR2 are GTSNPN and SVGIG (reference sequence). The CDR3 nucleotides read TGTGCCTGGAGGGACAGGAACACCGAAGCTTTCTCT. Translated, it gives CAWRDRNTEAFS.

The sample holds many counts of this clonotype. The CDR3 DNA sequence: TGTGCCAGCAAGAAACTAGCGGGAGCCTCCGAGCAGTACTTC. This codes for CASKKLAGASEQYF. The V call is TRBV2, the J call TRBJ2-7; 11 positions match TRBD2. The CDR3 runs to 14 residues. V trimming: 7 bases; J trimming: 6 bases; junction bases outside the gene matches: 8. Per germline, CDR1 SNHLY and CDR2 FYNNEI.

This clonotype came up a few times. The chain recombines TRBV5-1 with TRBJ2-1; possible D gene TRBD1, 7 bases. Trimming stripped 3 bases from V and 4 bases from J, with 20 bases between. CDR1 is SGHRS and CDR2 is YFSETQ in the germline V gene. This CDR3 region has 17 residues. The CDR3 reads CASSYPFRGTEYNEQFF. CDR3 DNA: TGCGCCAGCAGCTACCCTTTTCGGGGGACAGAGTACAATGAGCAGTTCTTC.

Many counts were recorded for this clonotype. The rearrangement links TRBV29-1 to TRBJ2-2; 10 bases match TRBD2. CDR1 is SQVTM, CDR2 ANQGSEA, per germline. CDR3 length: 15 residues. Trimming took 4 bases from V and 4 from J; bases not matched to a gene: 6. The CDR3 is CSVAPSGRATGELFF. The CDR3 DNA follows: TGCAGCGTTGCTCCCAGCGGGAGGGCCACCGGGGAGCTGTTTTTT.

With regard to this clonotype: This could be a read error, since a much larger clone is one nucleotide away. V is TRBV24-1 and J is TRBJ2-7; 10 bases fit TRBD2. Germline values: CDR1 KGHDR, CDR2 SFDVKD. This CDR3 spans 16 amino acids. CDR3: CVTSDSSSGRNYEQYF. CDR3 in DNA: TGTGTCACCAGTGATTCGAGTAGCGGGAGGAACTACGAGCAGTACTTC.

This clonotype was found a few times. The rearrangement links TRBV15 to TRBJ1-4; 7 bases align to TRBD1. There are 18 residues in the CDR3. CDR1 and CDR2 from the germline V gene are LNHNV and YYDKDF (reference sequence). V lost 5 bases and J lost 4; bases outside the gene matches: 16. In DNA, the CDR3 is TGTGCCACCAGCCCCACTCTTACCGGGACAGACCTTAATGAAAAACTGTTTTTT. Amino acids: CATSPTLTGTDLNEKLFF.

This rearrangement joins TRBV6-2 or TRBV6-3 to TRBJ1-2; D remains ambiguous. Deletions cut 8 bases from V and 4 bases from J, with 11 bases between. This CDR3 has 12 amino acids. Germline V gene lookup returns CDR1 MNHEY and CDR2 SVGEGT. CDR3 DNA: TGTGCCAGCTTGGGCACCGGCTATGGCTACACCTTC. Protein: CASLGTGYGYTF.

This clonotype was counted ten times or more. V is TRBV7-9 and J is TRBJ2-1; D remains unclear. The CDR3 spans 14 residues. The V end was cut by 1 base, the J end by 5 bases, with 9 bases between. Germline V gene lookup returns CDR1 SEHNR and CDR2 FQNEAQ (reference sequence). CDR3 protein: CASSLGQNNNEQFF. Written as DNA, the CDR3 is TGTGCCAGCAGCTTAGGCCAGAATAACAATGAGCAGTTCTTC.

The V call is TRBV5-1, the J call TRBJ2-7, with D unresolved. The CDR3 runs to 14 residues. Per germline, CDR1 SGHRS and CDR2 YFSETQ. The ends were cut back, 0 bases at V and 3 bases at J, with 10 bases in the middle. Here the CDR3 reads CASSLAAENYEQYF. CDR3 DNA sequence: TGCGCCAGCAGCTTGGCCGCAGAGAACTACGAGCAGTACTTC.

The V call is TRBV5-6, the J call TRBJ2-3; D may be TRBD1 or TRBD2 (5 bases each). V lost 2 bases, J lost 3 bases, and 16 bases lay in between. Germline CDR1 reads SGHDT; CDR2 reads YYEEEE. The CDR3 totals 16 residues. The CDR3 here is CASSLRKAGRTDTQYF. The CDR3 region has the DNA TGTGCCAGCAGCTTACGGAAGGCAGGGAGAACAGATACGCAGTATTTT.

This clonotype was picked up a small number of times. The chain uses TRBV5-8 and TRBJ1-4; tentative D call: TRBD1 (5 bases). The CDR3 runs 14 residues. Germline CDR1 SGHTS, CDR2 YDEGEE. The V and J ends lost 5 bases and 8 bases respectively, with 16 bases between them. DNA for the CDR3: TGTGCCAGCAGAAGGCAGGGAGGGAAAGAAAAACTGTTTTTT. It yields the protein CASRRQGGKEKLFF.

This rearrangement joins TRBV20-1 to TRBJ2-1; 8 bases are a match to TRBD2. The V segment lost 3 bases and the J segment 4 bases; nucleotides outside the gene matches: 5. This CDR3 is 14 amino acids long. In germline, CDR1 is DFQATT, CDR2 SNEGSKA (reference sequence). The CDR3 DNA reads as TGCAGTGCTAGGAAACTAGCGGCTTACAATGAGCAGTTCTTC. This codes for CSARKLAAYNEQFF.

At least ten counts were recorded for this clonotype. The gene calls are TRBV24-1 and TRBJ2-7, with a tentative D call TRBD1 (6 bases). CDR3 length: 12 amino acids. In germline, CDR1 is KGHDR, CDR2 SFDVKD. V lost 8 bases and J lost 1, with 8 bases in between. The CDR3 reads CATMDSSYEQYF. The CDR3 nucleotides are TGTGCCACCATGGACAGTTCCTACGAGCAGTACTTC.

In its sample, this clonotype was seen many times. This chain uses TRBV7-9 with TRBJ1-3, with D perhaps TRBD1 (6 bases). CDR1 SEHNR and CDR2 FQNEAQ come from the germline V gene (reference sequence). Trimming left V 2 bases short and J 2 bases short, with 10 bases between. This CDR3 is 15 amino acids long. CDR3: CASSLQRTAGNTIYF. DNA of the CDR3: TGTGCCAGCAGCTTACAACGGACAGCTGGAAACACCATATATTTT. Based on the CDR3 plus reference TRBV7-9 and TRBJ1-3, the full variable domain is DTGVSQNPRHKITKRGQNVTFRCDPISEHNRLYWYRQTLGQGPEFLTYFQNEAQLEKSRLLSDRFSAERPKGSFSTLEIQRTEQGDSAMYLCASSLQRTAGNTIYFGEGSWLTVV.

This rearrangement joins TRBV6-2 or TRBV6-3 to TRBJ2-7; 9 bases line up with TRBD2. The V and J ends lost 6 bases and 4 bases, in that order; junction bases with no gene match: 16. The CDR3 runs 17 residues. Per the germline V gene, CDR1 is MNHEY and CDR2 is SVGEGT. CDR3 DNA sequence: TGTGCCAGCAGCACTAGACCTTCCGGGACTAGCACTTACGAGCAGTACTTC. It encodes CASSTRPSGTSTYEQYF.

This clonotype was seen a few times. This chain uses TRBV5-1 with TRBJ2-4; D possibly corresponds to TRBD1 (6 bases). V dropped 3 bases and J dropped 0 bases, with 22 bases sitting between them. This CDR3 contains 19 residues. CDR1 is SGHRS, CDR2 YFSETQ, per germline. DNA of the CDR3: TGCGCCAGCAGCTCGCGTATGGCAGGGGACGGTTTAGCCAAAAACATTCAGTACTTC. As protein: CASSSRMAGDGLAKNIQYF.